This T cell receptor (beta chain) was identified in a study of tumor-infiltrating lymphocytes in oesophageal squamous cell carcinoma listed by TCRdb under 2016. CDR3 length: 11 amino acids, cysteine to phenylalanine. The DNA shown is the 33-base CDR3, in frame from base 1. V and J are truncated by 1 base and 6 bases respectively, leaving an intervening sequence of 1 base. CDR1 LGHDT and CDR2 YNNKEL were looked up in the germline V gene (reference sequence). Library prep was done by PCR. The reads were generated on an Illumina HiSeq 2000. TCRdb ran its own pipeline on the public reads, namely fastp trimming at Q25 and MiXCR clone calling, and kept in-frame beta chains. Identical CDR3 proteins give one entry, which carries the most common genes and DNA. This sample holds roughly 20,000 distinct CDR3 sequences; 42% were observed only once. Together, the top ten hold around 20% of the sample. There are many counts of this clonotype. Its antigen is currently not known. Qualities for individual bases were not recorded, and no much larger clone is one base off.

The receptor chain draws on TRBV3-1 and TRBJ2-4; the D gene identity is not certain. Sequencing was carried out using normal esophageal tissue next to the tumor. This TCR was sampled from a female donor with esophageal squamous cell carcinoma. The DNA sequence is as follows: TGTGCCAGCAGCCAAGCAAACATTCAGTACTTC. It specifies CASSQANIQYF.